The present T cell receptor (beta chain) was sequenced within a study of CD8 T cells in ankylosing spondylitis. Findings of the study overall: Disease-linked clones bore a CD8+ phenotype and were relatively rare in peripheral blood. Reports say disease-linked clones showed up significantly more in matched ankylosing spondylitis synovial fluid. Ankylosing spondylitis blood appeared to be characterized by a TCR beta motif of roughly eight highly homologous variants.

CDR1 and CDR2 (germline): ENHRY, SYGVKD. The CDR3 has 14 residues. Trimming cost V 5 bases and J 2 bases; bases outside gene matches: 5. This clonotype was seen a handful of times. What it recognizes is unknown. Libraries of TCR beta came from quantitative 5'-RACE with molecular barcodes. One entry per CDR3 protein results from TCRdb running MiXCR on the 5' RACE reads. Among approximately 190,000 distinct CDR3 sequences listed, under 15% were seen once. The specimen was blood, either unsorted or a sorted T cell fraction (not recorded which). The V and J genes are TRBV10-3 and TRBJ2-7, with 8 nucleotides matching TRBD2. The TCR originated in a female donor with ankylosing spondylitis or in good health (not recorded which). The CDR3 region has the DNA TGTGCCATCAGTTCTAGCGGGTTGACCTACGAGCAGTACTTC. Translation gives CAISSSGLTYEQYF.